Below, 18 T cell receptor beta chains from the same sample are listed, as sequenced in a study of patients and donors after allogeneic stem cell transplantation. TCRdb itself ran the RT-PCR reads through MiXCR, one entry per CDR3 protein. The table records about a million distinct CDR3 sequences, under 20% of them present only once. The source material was blood, either unsorted or a sorted T cell fraction (not recorded which). Receptors were obtained from a human donor who was either an allogeneic HSCT recipient or a stem cell or donor lymphocyte infusion donor (not recorded which). It is not recorded whose cells these are; they may come from a transplant donor.

This clonotype was picked up a small number of times. CDR3 coding DNA: TGTGCCAGCAGCTTAGATTGGCTAAGGGATGAGCAGTTCTTC. This gives the protein CASSLDWLRDEQFF. This rearrangement joins TRBV7-2 to TRBJ2-1; no definite D call. From germline, CDR1 is SGHTA and CDR2 FQGNSA. This CDR3 region has 14 residues. Trimming took 1 base from V and 8 from J, leaving 12 bases between them.

Only a few counts were recorded for this clonotype. This rearrangement joins TRBV20-1 to TRBJ1-1, with D possibly matching TRBD1 (5 bases). Germline CDR1 DFQATT, CDR2 SNEGSKA (reference sequence). V shed 0 bases and J shed 4 bases, with 15 bases lying between them. The CDR3 is 15 residues long. The CDR3: CSARDGSPQGTEAFF. The DNA for the CDR3 is TGCAGTGCTAGAGATGGTTCCCCGCAGGGCACTGAAGCTTTCTTT.

There are a few counts of this clonotype. V and J are TRBV10-3 and TRBJ2-1; TRBD2 matches 9 bases. This CDR3 contains 13 residues. The V gene's germline CDR1 is ENHRY and CDR2 SYGVKD. V shed 6 bases and J 7 bases; nucleotides not matched to a gene: 4. CDR3 bases: TGTGCCATCAGCGGCGGGAGGGGTAATGAGCAGTTCTTC. Protein product: CAISGGRGNEQFF.

This clonotype occurred a few times. This chain uses TRBV11-3 with TRBJ2-2; 7 bases map to TRBD1. Trimming took 5 bases from V and 4 from J; bases not matched to a gene: 4. The CDR3 runs to 14 residues. Germline lookup yields CDR1 SGHNT and CDR2 YENEEA. The CDR3 here is CASSAQGSTGELFF. CDR3 bases: TGTGCCAGCAGCGCACAGGGGTCCACCGGGGAGCTGTTTTTT.

V and J are TRBV14 and TRBJ1-2; TRBD1 might be the D (5 bases). Trimming pared 4 bases from V and 2 bases from J, leaving 14 bases between. The CDR3 covers 15 residues. Germline values: CDR1 SGHDN, CDR2 FVKESK. In DNA form, the CDR3 reads TGTGCCAGCAGCCCCATGACAGATACCAACTATGGCTACACCTTC. It specifies CASSPMTDTNYGYTF. Variable domain in full (rest from reference TRBV14 and TRBJ1-2): EAGVTQFPSHSVIEKGQTVTLRCDPISGHDNLYWYRRVMGKEIKFLLHFVKESKQDESGMPNNRFLAERTGGTYSTLKVQPAELEDSGVYFCASSPMTDTNYGYTFGSGTRLTVV.

Worth noting for this clonotype: Lacking the conserved final phenylalanine or tryptophan, this CDR3 likely reflects a read error. The rearrangement uses TRBV6-1 and TRBJ2-1; 7 bases align to TRBD2. This CDR3 contains 15 residues. Unmatched junction bases numbered 11, after V lost 8 bases and J lost 4 bases. Germline CDR1 reads MNHNS; CDR2 reads SASEGT. DNA for the CDR3: TGTGCCAGCGTTGAAGGGGCTAGCGGATACAATGAGCAGTTCCTC. Protein product: CASVEGASGYNEQFL.

This clonotype showed up just a few times. The rearrangement uses TRBV6-5 and TRBJ1-2; 8 nucleotides align to TRBD1. The CDR3 sequence is 16 residues long. After removal of 2 bases from V and 4 bases from J, the junction contained 9 bases not matched to a gene. Germline lookup yields CDR1 MNHEY and CDR2 SVGAGI. Written as DNA, the CDR3 is TGTGCCAGCAGTTACATTGGAGACAGGGGTGGCTATGGCTACACCTTC. Translated, it gives CASSYIGDRGGYGYTF.

The chain has TRBV25-1 and TRBJ2-3, with TRBD2 as a possible D gene (6 bases). CDR3 length equals 14 residues. V lost 4 bases and J 3 bases, leaving 11 bases between the germline ends. Germline V lookup: CDR1 MGHDK, CDR2 SYGVNS. This CDR3 is CASSVLAATDTQYF. In DNA, the CDR3 is TGTGCCAGCAGTGTATTAGCGGCGACAGATACGCAGTATTTT.

The chain recombines TRBV5-1 with TRBJ2-3; TRBD1 or TRBD2 may be the D gene (5 bases each). V lost 0 bases and J lost 2, with 13 bases in between. The length of the CDR3 is 16 residues. Germline values: CDR1 SGHRS, CDR2 YFSETQ. Here the CDR3 DNA reads TGCGCCAGCAGCTTGGGGGACCCGGGCTTCACAGATACGCAGTATTTT. Translating it yields CASSLGDPGFTDTQYF.

CDR3 sequence reads: CASSQDERTGGGYTF. In nucleotides, the CDR3 is TGCGCCAGCAGCCAAGATGAACGGACAGGGGGTGGCTACACCTTC. The chain recombines TRBV4-1 with TRBJ1-2; 10 bases match TRBD1. Germline V CDR1 and CDR2: MGHRA, YSYEKL. The ends lost 0 bases at V and 7 bases at J; junction bases unmatched: 5. The CDR3 length is 15 residues.

This clonotype was seen a few times. The CDR3 protein is CASSQEGLADNEQFF. The DNA for the CDR3 is TGTGCCAGCAGCCAAGAGGGACTCGCAGACAATGAGCAGTTCTTC. The chain has TRBV3-1 and TRBJ2-1; TRBD2 might be the D (6 bases). The CDR3 runs to 15 residues. Deletions cut 0 bases from V and 5 bases from J, with 11 bases between. CDR1 is LGHDT and CDR2 is YNNKEL in the germline V gene (reference sequence).

This clonotype was observed many times. The J gene is TRBJ2-7, the V gene TRBV5-1; perhaps TRBD1 as D (6 bases). The V gene lost 3 bases and the J gene lost 3 bases, with 19 bases spanning the gap. The CDR3 has 16 residues. Per germline, CDR1 SGHRS and CDR2 YFSETQ. CDR3 DNA: TGCGCCAGCAGCTCCTCCACCGGGACACCTGTCTACGAGCAGTACTTC. Translated: CASSSSTGTPVYEQYF. The variable domain in full, completed from reference TRBV5-1 and TRBJ2-7, reads KAGVTQTPRYLIKTRGQQVTLSCSPISGHRSVSWYQQTPGQGLQFLFEYFSETQRNKGNFPGRFSGRQFSNSRSEMNVSTLELGDSALYLCASSSSTGTPVYEQYFGPGTRLTVT.

About this clonotype: Germline and junction disagree at one end, which may indicate a read error. The chain employs TRBV24-1 and TRBJ1-2, with D maybe TRBD1 (6 bases). This CDR3 has 11 amino acids. Germline CDR1 KGHDR, CDR2 SFDVKD. Written as DNA, the CDR3 is TGTGCCTCCAGGGGTTTGAATGGCTACACCTTC. Translating gives CASRGLNGYTF.

The rearrangement uses TRBV7-3 and TRBJ2-3, with 9 bases fitting TRBD2. V lost 5 bases to trimming and J lost 5 bases; unmatched junction nucleotides: 11. Germline lookup yields CDR1 SGHTA and CDR2 FQGTGA. This CDR3 spans 16 amino acids. The CDR3 region is CASSPQTLAGQDTQYF. CDR3 DNA sequence: TGTGCCAGCAGCCCCCAGACCCTAGCGGGACAAGATACGCAGTATTTT.

This chain links TRBV7-9 with TRBJ2-1; 12 bases fit TRBD2. The CDR3 covers 17 residues. Germline trimming cut 0 bases from V and 9 bases from J; bases unmatched to any gene: 9. Germline lookup yields CDR1 SEHNR and CDR2 FQNEAQ (reference sequence). CDR3 residues: CASSLALSSGGASEQFF. CDR3 coding DNA: TGTGCCAGCAGCTTAGCGCTTTCTAGCGGGGGGGCAAGTGAGCAGTTCTTC. The complete variable domain, with remaining parts taken from reference TRBV7-9 and TRBJ2-1, reads DTGVSQNPRHKITKRGQNVTFRCDPISEHNRLYWYRQTLGQGPEFLTYFQNEAQLEKSRLLSDRFSAERPKGSFSTLEIQRTEQGDSAMYLCASSLALSSGGASEQFFGPGTRLTVL.

This clonotype was found a few times. This sequence joins TRBV20-1 and TRBJ1-2; no definite D call. Germline V gene data show CDR1 as DFQATT and CDR2 as SNEGSKA (reference sequence). The CDR3 length is 14 residues. V was trimmed by 1 base and J by 2 bases, leaving 11 bases between them. Here the CDR3 reads CSARGSWGNYGYTF. Here the CDR3 DNA reads TGCAGTGCTAGAGGTTCCTGGGGAAACTATGGCTACACCTTC.

This clonotype occurred a few times. The gene calls are TRBV11-2 and TRBJ2-7, with D possibly being TRBD1 (6 bases). V gave up 5 bases and J gave up 1 base, with 15 bases separating them. This CDR3 has 15 amino acids. Per germline, CDR1 SGHAT and CDR2 FQNNGV. CDR3 DNA: TGTGCCAGCAGCCTGAGAAGGACAGATTCCTACGAGCAGTACTTC. Residues: CASSLRRTDSYEQYF.

About this clonotype: A much larger clone lies one base from this, so it may be a read error. The chain joins TRBV29-1 to TRBJ2-1; 7 nucleotides match TRBD1. This CDR3 comprises 12 residues. Germline V lookup: CDR1 SQVTM, CDR2 ANQGSEA. Trimming at V came to 7 bases and at J to 7 bases, leaving 7 bases not matched to a gene. The chain's CDR3 is CSAGQEANEQFF. As DNA, the CDR3 is TGCAGCGCAGGACAGGAGGCGAATGAGCAGTTCTTC.